The rows below give T cell receptor beta chains drawn from one sample of a study of cytomegalovirus exposure and HLA in healthy donors. Assay used: immunoSEQ multiplex PCR; TCRdb lists only in-frame clones, some missing. The sample yields around 140,000 clones, more than 70% seen once. The sequenced material came from PBMCs. The source of these receptors is a woman aged 60 to 75 in good health and CMV-seronegative. Each CDR3 is given with its conserved first and last residue. A D gene is named only where the DNA matches it firmly. A clone size is listed for some rows: how often the clone was seen (once, few, many), or a class if it is expanded.

J gene,V gene,D gene,clone size,CDR3 DNA,CDR3 protein
TRBJ2-1,TRBV6-6,TRBD1,-,TGTGCCTCGGGGACAGGGGGCAGGAATGAGCAGTTCTTC,CASGTGGRNEQFF
TRBJ2-2,TRBV7-3,-,-,TGTGCCAGCAGCTCCTCTGGACAGTGGACCGGGGAGCTGTTTTTT,CASSSSGQWTGELFF
TRBJ2-3,TRBV28,-,-,TGTGCCAGCAGTTTACTGGACCGAGCGGCAGATACGCAGTATTTT,CASSLLDRAADTQYF
TRBJ1-2,TRBV18,-,few,TGTGCCAGCTCACGAGAGGCAGGGAATGGAGCCAACTATGGCTACACCTTC,CASSREAGNGANYGYTF
TRBJ2-7,TRBV27,TRBD1,-,TGTGCCAGCCGTGTGGGGACAGGGAGGTACGAGCAGTACTTC,CASRVGTGRYEQYF
TRBJ2-5,TRBV2,-,-,TGTGCCAGCAGTGAAGCGAGAGGCAGGGGCCAAGAGACCCAGTACTTC,CASSEARGRGQETQYF
TRBJ1-5,TRBV6-5,TRBD1,-,TGTGCCAGCAGTTCCGGACAGGGGGGTAGTCAGCCCCAGCATTTT,CASSSGQGGSQPQHF
TRBJ2-7,TRBV27,TRBD1,-,TGTGCCAGCAGTTTTGGACAGGGCTACGAGCAGTACTTC,CASSFGQGYEQYF
TRBJ2-7,TRBV6-1,TRBD1,-,TGTGCCACCCCCGGGACAGGGGGCTACGAGCAGTACTTC,CATPGTGGYEQYF
TRBJ2-7,TRBV27,TRBD2,once,TGTGCCAGCAGTTTATTGACTAGCGGGAGTACCGACGAGCAGTACTTC,CASSLLTSGSTDEQYF
TRBJ1-1,TRBV7-9,-,-,TGTGCCAGCAGCTTCCTGGGAGGGAACACTGAAGCTTTCTTT,CASSFLGGNTEAFF
TRBJ1-2,TRBV18,TRBD1,-,TGTGCCAGCTCACCACTGGGACAGATCTATGGCTACACCTTC,CASSPLGQIYGYTF
TRBJ2-7,TRBV28,TRBD1,-,TGTGCCAGCATGGGGGACAGAGAATACGAGCAGTACTTC,CASMGDREYEQYF
TRBJ1-1,TRBV5-4,-,-,TGTGCCAGCAGCTTAGTACAGGGGAACACTGAAGCTTTCTTT,CASSLVQGNTEAFF
TRBJ1-5,TRBV18,TRBD1,-,TGTGCCAGCTCACCCGGGACAGGGTTATATAGCAATCAGCCCCAGCATTTT,CASSPGTGLYSNQPQHF
TRBJ2-3,TRBV4-2,TRBD2,once,TGTGCCAGCAGCCCTGAGCGGGGGGGCGGCACAGATACGCAGTATTTT,CASSPERGGGTDTQYF
TRBJ2-5,TRBV29-1,TRBD1,-,TGCAGCGTTGGTGGGACAGCGAAAGAGACCCAGTACTTC,CSVGGTAKETQYF
TRBJ1-2,TRBV28,TRBD1,-,TGTGCCAGCAGTTTATTACAGGGGAGTTTTGGCTACACCTTC,CASSLLQGSFGYTF
TRBJ2-3,TRBV5-5,-,-,TGTGCCAGCAGCTTGTCAGGGGTGGGCACAGATACGCAGTATTTT,CASSLSGVGTDTQYF
TRBJ2-3,TRBV14,TRBD1,-,TGTGCCAGCAGCCAAGGGCCCAGGACAGGGAGCACAGATACGCAGTATTTT,CASSQGPRTGSTDTQYF